Following are 24 T cell receptor beta chains from one sample sequenced in a study of siplizumab effects on memory and regulatory T cells. Assay used: immunoSEQ multiplex PCR; TCRdb lists only in-frame clones, some missing. The repertoire holds about 75,000 clones, with 93% as singletons. The sample consisted of CD8+ T cells sorted from blood. The receptors stem from a human donor in good health.

The rearrangement uses TRBV28 and TRBJ2-3, with 9 bases matching TRBD2. The CDR3 is 19 residues long. Germline CDR1 reads MDHEN; CDR2 reads SYDVKM. Trimming removed 5 bases from V and 0 bases from J; junction bases left unmatched: 15. CDR3 sequence: CASSPLPSGVETSTDTQYF. Here the CDR3 DNA reads TGTGCCAGCAGTCCCCTCCCTAGCGGGGTGGAAACAAGCACAGATACGCAGTATTTT.

This chain connects TRBV30 to TRBJ1-6, with a possible D match to TRBD1 (5 bases). In germline, CDR1 is GTSNPN, CDR2 SVGIG (reference sequence). There are 14 residues in the CDR3. Trimming removed 2 bases from V and 7 bases from J, with 12 bases in between. The CDR3: CAWSTGTTNSPLHF. The CDR3 DNA follows: TGTGCCTGGAGTACCGGGACGACCAATTCACCCCTCCACTTT.

The sample holds one count of this clone. V gene TRBV11-2 combines with J gene TRBJ1-1; 7 bases are a match to TRBD1. This CDR3 has 17 amino acids. After removal of 3 bases from V and 1 base from J, the junction contained 11 bases not matched to a gene. Germline CDR1 is SGHAT and CDR2 is FQNNGV. CDR3 sequence reads: CASSLIPHTGENTEAFF. The CDR3 DNA is TGTGCCAGCAGCTTGATCCCCCACACAGGGGAGAACACTGAAGCTTTCTTT.

The CDR3 DNA is TGTGCCAGCAGCCCAGGGGTTACCGGGGAGCTGTTTTTT. This codes for CASSPGVTGELFF. The chain employs TRBV7-6 and TRBJ2-2; possible D gene TRBD1, 6 bases. The germline V gene encodes CDR1 SGHVS and CDR2 FNYEAQ. This CDR3 is 13 amino acids long. The V end was cut by 5 bases, the J end by 5 bases, with 9 bases between.

This chain uses TRBV4-1 with TRBJ1-6; possible D gene TRBD1, 5 bases. The V and J ends lost 0 bases and 0 bases respectively, with 18 bases between them. The CDR3 has 20 amino acids. Germline CDR1 MGHRA, CDR2 YSYEKL. In nucleotides, the CDR3 is TGCGCCAGCAGCCAAGAGACGTTATTGCCTGGGGGCTCCTATAATTCACCCCTCCACTTT. Translation gives CASSQETLLPGGSYNSPLHF.

The chain links TRBV5-1 to TRBJ1-1; 7 bases line up with TRBD1. The CDR3 totals 17 residues. Germline lookup yields CDR1 SGHRS and CDR2 YFSETQ. V lost 7 bases to trimming and J lost 1 base; unmatched junction nucleotides: 16. CDR3 DNA sequence: TGCGCCAGCTCCCCCCCGCTGTTAGGGACAGAGAACACTGAAGCTTTCTTT. As protein: CASSPPLLGTENTEAFF.

The chain links TRBV5-6 to TRBJ2-2; D remains unclear. CDR3 length equals 14 residues. V was pared by 0 bases and J by 2 bases, with 5 bases between. Germline CDR1 reads SGHDT; CDR2 reads YYEEEE. CDR3 sequence (DNA): TGTGCCAGCAGCTTGGGAACCAACACCGGGGAGCTGTTTTTT. This translates into CASSLGTNTGELFF.

This rearrangement joins TRBV27 to TRBJ2-1, with D unresolved. V lost 5 bases, J lost 1 base, and 18 bases lay in between. CDR1 is MNHEY and CDR2 is SMNVEV in the germline V gene (reference sequence). This CDR3 is 17 amino acids long. CDR3 in amino acids: CASSLTDPTSSYNEQFF. In nucleotides, the CDR3 is TGTGCCAGCAGTCTCACGGACCCAACAAGTTCCTACAATGAGCAGTTCTTC.

The chain couples TRBV7-2 to TRBJ2-5, with TRBD2 identical over 12 bases. Trimming cost V 5 bases and J 2 bases; bases outside gene matches: 3. Germline V gene sequence: CDR1 SGHTA, CDR2 FQGNSA. The CDR3 is 15 residues long. CDR3 region: CASSRTSGVQETQYF. The CDR3, as DNA: TGTGCCAGCAGCCGGACTAGCGGGGTACAAGAGACCCAGTACTTC.

The CDR3 bases are TGTGCCAGCAGCGATGGACTAGGGACGAATGAGCAGTTCTTC. Translated, it gives CASSDGLGTNEQFF. The gene calls are TRBV6-4 and TRBJ2-1; TRBD2 agrees at 7 bases. J gave up 7 bases and V 6 bases, and 9 bases lay outside the gene matches. Germline V CDR1 and CDR2: MRHNA, SNTAGT. This CDR3 is built from 14 residues.

The genes are TRBV10-2 and TRBJ1-2; unclear D gene. CDR3 length: 14 amino acids. The germline V and J ends were trimmed by 5 bases and 0 bases, with 10 bases remaining between them. CDR1 is WSHSY, CDR2 SAAADI, per germline. CDR3 sequence reads: CASSTAIANYGYTF. CDR3 coding DNA: TGCGCCAGCAGTACAGCGATAGCTAACTATGGCTACACCTTC.

This chain joins TRBV5-4 and TRBJ2-7; TRBD2 might be the D (6 bases). V lost 4 bases and J 6 bases, leaving 11 bases between the germline ends. The CDR3 runs 12 residues. The germline CDR1 and CDR2 sequences are SGHNT and YYREEE (reference sequence). The chain's CDR3 is CASSKGLLEQYF. The CDR3, as DNA: TGTGCCAGCAGCAAGGGACTCCTCGAGCAGTACTTC.

This rearrangement joins TRBV28 to TRBJ2-5; D call uncertain. This CDR3 contains 13 residues. The V end lost 7 bases, the J end lost 5 bases, and 14 bases lay between the germline ends. The germline V gene has CDR1 MDHEN and CDR2 SYDVKM. In DNA, the CDR3 is TGTGCCAGCACTGAAATGGGGTTGGAGACCCAGTACTTC. It yields the protein CASTEMGLETQYF.

V gene TRBV19 combines with J gene TRBJ1-1; D uncertain. Germline CDR1 is LNHDA and CDR2 is SQIVND (reference sequence). The CDR3 loop spans 13 amino acids. Trimming took off 8 bases at V and 4 bases at J, with 14 bases between the two ends. The CDR3 DNA is TGTGCCAGTGGGTTTAAAATAGGCACTGAAGCTTTCTTT. Amino acids: CASGFKIGTEAFF.

The rearrangement links TRBV4-1 to TRBJ1-2, with D possibly being TRBD1 (6 bases). Germline loops: CDR1 MGHRA, CDR2 YSYEKL. The CDR3 has 15 residues. Deletions cut 3 bases from V and 8 bases from J, with 19 bases between. CDR3 region: CASSQEGTNLWGYTF. The CDR3 DNA follows: TGCGCCAGCAGCCAGGAGGGGACAAACCTATGGGGCTACACCTTC.

The rearrangement links TRBV11-2 to TRBJ1-1; D is unclear. The V end was cut by 3 bases, the J end by 7 bases, with 0 bases between. Per germline, CDR1 SGHAT and CDR2 FQNNGV. CDR3 length equals 9 residues. The DNA for the CDR3 is TGTGCCAGCAGCTTTGAAGCTTTCTTT. Amino acid sequence: CASSFEAFF.

The chain carries TRBV4-3 and TRBJ2-4; 9 nucleotides match TRBD1. The ends lost 1 base at V and 8 bases at J; junction bases unmatched: 3. CDR1 LGHNA and CDR2 YSLEER come from the germline V gene. This CDR3 region has 14 residues. CDR3 nucleotide sequence: TGCGCCAGCAGCCAAGGACAGGGGGGTTACATTCAGTACTTC. This sequence encodes CASSQGQGGYIQYF.

The rearrangement joins TRBV7-3 to TRBJ1-1; no clear D gene. There are 13 residues in the CDR3. The V gene lost 1 base and the J gene lost 1 base, with 4 bases spanning the gap. The germline CDR1 and CDR2 sequences are SGHTA and FQGTGA. CDR3 nucleotide sequence: TGTGCCAGCAGCTTAATCTCGAACACTGAAGCTTTCTTT. Translating it yields CASSLISNTEAFF.

J is TRBJ1-4 and V is TRBV9; no definite D call. The V and J ends lost 3 bases and 4 bases respectively, with 10 bases between them. The germline V gene encodes CDR1 SGDLS and CDR2 YYNGEE. This CDR3 region has 14 residues. DNA of the CDR3: TGTGCCAGCAGCGAGGACTTGGGTAATGAAAAACTGTTTTTT. Amino acids: CASSEDLGNEKLFF.

The chain is built from TRBV29-1 and TRBJ1-1, with D unclear. Trimming pared 3 bases from V and 5 bases from J, leaving 7 bases between. The germline CDR1 and CDR2 sequences are SQVTM and ANQGSEA. The CDR3 sequence is 11 residues long. CDR3 nucleotide sequence: TGCAGCGTTGACGTTGGGACTGAAGCTTTCTTT. Protein product: CSVDVGTEAFF.

V usage is TRBV7-6 and J usage is TRBJ1-2; D remains unclear. CDR3 length: 13 residues. The V and J ends lost 0 bases and 5 bases respectively, with 7 bases between them. Germline CDR1 reads SGHVS; CDR2 reads FNYEAQ. The CDR3 bases are TGTGCCAGCAGCTTAGCGGGTTGGTATGGCTACACCTTC. The encoded protein is CASSLAGWYGYTF.

This rearrangement joins TRBV4-1 to TRBJ2-2; a possible D gene is TRBD2 (5 bases). The CDR3 loop spans 18 amino acids. V was pared by 0 bases and J by 7 bases, with 21 bases between. CDR1 is MGHRA, CDR2 YSYEKL, per germline. Written as DNA, the CDR3 is TGCGCCAGCAGCCAAGAAGGGCGGATCGGGGATTGGGGCGGGGAGCTGTTTTTT. It specifies CASSQEGRIGDWGGELFF.

The chain links TRBV4-1 to TRBJ1-1; the match to TRBD1 covers 9 bases. Losses at the gene ends were 1 base for V and 0 bases for J; bases not matched to a gene: 6. This CDR3 spans 17 amino acids. The germline V gene encodes CDR1 MGHRA and CDR2 YSYEKL. The DNA of the CDR3 is TGCGCCAGCAGCCAAGGGTCCGGGACAGGGTTGAACACTGAAGCTTTCTTT. Its translation is CASSQGSGTGLNTEAFF.

The chain has TRBV7-9 and TRBJ2-7; 7 bases match TRBD1. The V and J ends lost 3 bases and 1 base, in that order; junction bases with no gene match: 6. The CDR3 is 15 residues long. CDR1 and CDR2 (germline): SEHNR, FQNEAQ (reference sequence). The CDR3 sequence: CASSLAGGKSYEQYF. The CDR3 nucleotides are TGTGCCAGCAGCTTGGCAGGGGGTAAATCCTACGAGCAGTACTTC. Using reference TRBV7-9 and TRBJ2-7 for the parts outside the CDR3, the full variable domain is DTGVSQNPRHKITKRGQNVTFRCDPISEHNRLYWYRQTLGQGPEFLTYFQNEAQLEKSRLLSDRFSAERPKGSFSTLEIQRTEQGDSAMYLCASSLAGGKSYEQYFGPGTRLTVT.